This T cell receptor beta chain stems from a study of cytomegalovirus exposure and HLA in healthy donors. General study findings and limits: Cytomegalovirus association was assigned to over 150 TCR beta chains. A later analysis linked 15,000 to 20,000 TCR beta sequences to HLA alleles at 0.05 false discovery rate.

CDR1 is SGHTA, CDR2 FQGTGA, per germline. The CDR3 sequence is 17 residues long. J was trimmed by 4 bases and V by 3 bases; bases with no gene match: 11. As regards this clone: The target antigen is unknown.

A multiplex PCR was run with 60 Vbeta primers and 13 Jbeta primers. The assay was immunoSEQ multiplex PCR, and TCRdb's table has in-frame clones only and misses some. The sample has about 150,000 clones, around four fifths seen once. The chain couples TRBV7-3 to TRBJ2-1; TRBD2 matches at 8 bases. This TCR derives from a boy under 10 years old in good health and CMV-seronegative. Source material: PBMCs. This chain's CDR3 is CASSLYPGTSDYNEQFF. The DNA of the CDR3 is TGTGCCAGCAGCTTGTATCCCGGGACTAGTGATTACAATGAGCAGTTCTTC.